The TCR beta chain described here comes from a study of blood T cell repertoires in COVID-19 (dated by TCRdb to 2020 to 2021). Regarding the study in general: The collaborator samples originated in the United States, Italy and Spain and spanned the acute and convalescent phases of COVID-19. The prospective study material was composed of cDNA or gDNA derived from T cells, B-cell-depleted T cells, or PBMCs. The repertoires were released in a freely available public database intended as a resource for research on the immune response to SARS-CoV-2. The samples were drawn from two sources: the first 160 participants of the ongoing ImmuneRACE study, and 1,000 to 1,500 subjects contributed by 6 global collaborators. HLA class I and class II types, where available, came from metadata supplied by the sample provider rather than from assay-based typing. Nearly every sample came with metadata listing a de-identified subject ID, COVID-19 status, age in years and sex. The dataset comprised deeply sampled blood TCRbeta repertoires from subjects exposed to, actively infected with, or recovered from COVID-19. General findings and caveats noted by the study authors: Clinical and demographic metadata were provided uncurated, with the amount varying by source and participant.

Each collaborating institution followed its own protocols to collect whole blood in K2EDTA tubes. For TCRbeta analysis, collaborator samples were shipped as frozen whole blood, as isolated PBMCs, or as DNA extracted from either sample type. TCRbeta CDR3 regions were amplified from genomic DNA by means of the immunoSEQ Assay, a bias-controlled multiplex PCR. The original methods were these. Nucleated cell counts per sample were estimated from amplification of reference gene primers within the assay. Sequence reads were collapsed and filtered to measure the absolute abundance of every unique TCRbeta CDR3 rearrangement. For each sample, productive Simpson clonality was calculated as the square root of Simpson's diversity index over productive rearrangements. Held by TCRdb, this immuneACCESS table contains in-frame sequences only and omits some clones. Under half of the omission traces to an unresolved V gene where checked; the cause of the rest is unknown. V and J calls and clone size are given by that table; D and trimming were obtained from the DNA. This sample gives around 320,000 clones in total; about nine tenths of them show up just once. The ten top clones hold roughly 2.3% of the sample.

The CDR3 runs 13 residues from the cysteine to the phenylalanine. The retained sequence is limited to the CDR3, 39 bases, with the frame set at the first base. Reading the germline V gene (reference sequence) gives CDR1 DFQATT and CDR2 SNEGSKA. Trimming takes 3 bases off V and 4 bases off J; junction bases not matched to a gene: 3. Comment on this clone: Its specific antigen is unknown. Base qualities are not provided; no much larger clone lies one nucleotide away.

The source of this sequence is a man between 18 and 29 years old with active or convalescent COVID-19. Sequenced input: peripheral blood. The sequence joins TRBV20-1 to TRBJ2-1; TRBD2 aligns with 7 central bases. The bases are TGCAGTGCTAGTCTAGCGGATTACAATGAGCAGTTCTTC. It encodes CSASLADYNEQFF.